The rows below give T cell receptor beta chains drawn from one sample of a study of T cells in localized non-small cell lung cancer. Measured with immunoSEQ multiplex PCR; TCRdb has only the in-frame clones, and not every one. The sample lists about 3,700 clones, around 35% occurring once. The input for sequencing was normal lung tissue next to the tumor, taken before any cancer treatment. The receptors originated from a woman between 35 and 70 years old with stage I lung adenocarcinoma. Both conserved end residues are part of each CDR3.

V gene: TRBV9; J gene: TRBJ1-1; CDR3 protein: CASNRVEGMNTEAFF
V gene: TRBV15; J gene: TRBJ1-2; CDR3 protein: CATSRDRGGGRVHGYTF
V gene: TRBV19; J gene: TRBJ1-5; CDR3 protein: CASSLTGGVQPQHF
V gene: TRBV15; J gene: TRBJ1-3; CDR3 protein: CASSPIGDGNTIYF
V gene: TRBV29-1; J gene: TRBJ2-6; CDR3 protein: CSVEVSSTSGANVLTF
V gene: TRBV6-8; J gene: TRBJ1-1; CDR3 protein: CASTMGFDTEAFF
V gene: TRBV18; J gene: TRBJ1-1; CDR3 protein: CASSRTGVDTEAFF
V gene: TRBV19; J gene: TRBJ2-4; CDR3 protein: CASSHGGLAKNIQYF
V gene: TRBV5-1; J gene: TRBJ1-1; CDR3 protein: CASSPGGEGLNTEAFF
V gene: TRBV6-8; J gene: TRBJ2-1; CDR3 protein: CAISANRGNEQFF
V gene: TRBV6-8; J gene: TRBJ2-3; CDR3 protein: CASSSPTSGNTDTQYF
V gene: TRBV28; J gene: TRBJ1-5; CDR3 protein: CASRSDRVGQPQHF
V gene: TRBV14; J gene: TRBJ1-2; CDR3 protein: CASSQAGIHGYTF
V gene: TRBV11-3; J gene: TRBJ2-2; CDR3 protein: CASSAGAQGRAGELFF
V gene: TRBV11-3; J gene: TRBJ2-2; CDR3 protein: CASSGGGDITGELFF
V gene: TRBV6-8; J gene: TRBJ2-3; CDR3 protein: CASTTWGYGSTDTQYF
V gene: TRBV6-8; J gene: TRBJ1-2; CDR3 protein: CASSYLDNYGYTF
V gene: TRBV6-8; J gene: TRBJ1-5; CDR3 protein: CASSLAGPLSNQPQHF
V gene: TRBV28; J gene: TRBJ2-3; CDR3 protein: CASTPFPGLAGPNELADTQYF
V gene: TRBV7-2; J gene: TRBJ2-1; CDR3 protein: CASSLRAQLPYNEQFF
V gene: TRBV9; J gene: TRBJ1-1; CDR3 protein: CASSVVRGDTEAFF
V gene: TRBV19; J gene: TRBJ2-7; CDR3 protein: CASSISSADEQYF